The rows below give T cell receptor beta chains drawn from one sample of a study of regulatory T cells in long-lasting Graves disease. TCRdb re-called the multiplex PCR reads through MiXCR, storing one row per CDR3 protein. This table holds some 300,000 distinct CDR3 sequences, 20% to 25% found once. Sequencing was performed on peripheral blood mononuclear cells (PBMCs), taken when the disease was refractory, from a patient treated with antithyroid drugs. The receptors derive from a female donor with Graves disease. Both conserved end residues are part of each CDR3. D genes are given only for firm matches. A clone size is listed for some rows: how often the clone was seen (once, few, many), or a class if it is expanded.

d_gene	abundance	v_gene	j_gene	CDR3aa	CDR3nt
-	-	TRBV4-1	TRBJ1-1	CASSLPSGGTEAFF	TGCGCCAGCAGCCTCCCATCCGGGGGCACTGAAGCTTTCTTT
-	-	TRBV6-2/TRBV6-3	TRBJ2-7	CASSYSAGHYEQYF	TGTGCCAGCAGTTACTCAGCAGGGCACTACGAGCAGTACTTC
-	many	TRBV6-1	TRBJ1-1	CASSEGRLTEAFF	TGTGCCAGCAGTGAAGGGAGGCTCACTGAAGCTTTCTTT
TRBD1	few	TRBV29-1	TRBJ2-5	CSGTQGNEETQYF	TGCAGCGGCACACAGGGGAATGAAGAGACCCAGTACTTC
TRBD2	-	TRBV28	TRBJ2-1	CASSRSGTMTYNEQFF	TGTGCCAGCAGCCGAAGCGGGACTATGACCTACAATGAGCAGTTCTTC
-	few	TRBV20-1	TRBJ1-2	CSARDKHQAYGYTF	TGCAGTGCTAGAGACAAGCACCAGGCCTATGGCTACACCTTC
-	-	TRBV7-9	TRBJ1-6	CASSKSNSPLHF	TGTGCCAGCAGCAAAAGCAACTCACCCCTCCACTTT
-	-	TRBV20-1	TRBJ1-4	CSLGAPEKLFF	TGCAGTCTGGGGGCGCCTGAAAAACTGTTTTTT
TRBD1	many	TRBV30	TRBJ2-5	CAWNRDRGMQETQYF	TGTGCCTGGAACAGAGACAGGGGGATGCAGGAGACCCAGTACTTC
TRBD2	-	TRBV3-1	TRBJ2-1	CASSLGNSGTSSGSYNEQFF	TGTGCCAGCAGCTTGGGGAACTCCGGGACTAGCTCTGGCTCCTACAATGAGCAGTTCTTC
TRBD1	few	TRBV4-1	TRBJ1-2	CASSQVLGQGFPDSRHPHGYTF	TGCGCCAGCAGCCAAGTCCTCGGACAGGGGTTTCCCGATAGTCGTCATCCGCATGGCTACACCTTC
-	many	TRBV7-2	TRBJ1-5	CASSLEGLGEQPQHF	TGTGCCAGCAGCTTAGAAGGACTTGGGGAGCAGCCCCAGCATTTT
-	-	TRBV7-3	TRBJ2-3	CASSSVASTPDTQYF	TGTGCCAGCAGCTCCGTCGCTAGTACGCCAGATACGCAGTATTTT
TRBD2	many	TRBV2	TRBJ2-7	CATGTSYSYEQYF	TGTGCCACCGGGACTAGCTATTCCTACGAGCAGTACTTC
TRBD2	-	TRBV6-1	TRBJ2-1	CASSLGAGGGNEQFF	TGTGCCAGCAGTCTCGGGGCGGGAGGTGGAAATGAGCAGTTCTTC
TRBD1	many	TRBV20-1	TRBJ2-5	CSARDEVTGWETQYF	TGCAGTGCTAGAGATGAGGTGACAGGGTGGGAGACCCAGTACTTC
-	many	TRBV30	TRBJ1-1	CALTYRNLNTEAFF	TGTGCCTTAACCTATCGGAACCTGAACACTGAAGCTTTCTTT
TRBD2	-	TRBV4-2	TRBJ2-7	CASSQERLAGGSGEQYF	TGTGCCAGCAGCCAAGAAAGACTAGCGGGAGGTTCTGGCGAGCAGTACTTC
-	many	TRBV28	TRBJ1-1	CASSHKGGPVNTEAFF	TGTGCCAGCAGTCATAAAGGTGGACCGGTGAACACTGAAGCTTTCTTT
-	few	TRBV20-1	TRBJ2-2	CSASRPTSMEELFF	TGCAGTGCTTCCCGCCCTACTAGCATGGAGGAGCTGTTTTTT
TRBD1	many	TRBV11-2	TRBJ1-4	CASSAGTGNEKLFF	TGTGCCAGCAGCGCCGGGACAGGGAATGAAAAACTGTTTTTT
-	few	TRBV30	TRBJ2-6	CAWSTGTGANVLTF	TGTGCCTGGAGTACAGGGACTGGGGCCAACGTCCTGACTTTC
-	few	TRBV6-2/TRBV6-3	TRBJ1-1	CASSYSSRVAEAFF	TGTGCCAGCAGTTACTCGAGCAGGGTTGCTGAAGCTTTCTTT
TRBD1	few	TRBV27	TRBJ1-2	CASSPGTGSGGYTF	TGTGCCAGCAGTCCAGGGACAGGGTCGGGTGGCTACACCTTC
TRBD2	few	TRBV11-1	TRBJ2-7	CASGKEEEVGSGGYEQYF	TGTGCCAGCGGCAAAGAGGAGGAGGTTGGTAGCGGGGGCTACGAGCAGTACTTC
TRBD1	many	TRBV20-1	TRBJ2-4	CSVPGTENIQYF	TGCAGTGTCCCCGGGACAGAAAACATTCAGTACTTC
-	-	TRBV4-1	TRBJ1-6	CASSQGDTGRSPLHF	TGCGCCAGCAGCCAAGGGGACACAGGGAGATCACCCCTCCACTTT
TRBD1	-	TRBV7-2	TRBJ1-2	CASSGTGGARGYTF	TGTGCCAGCAGCGGGACAGGGGGCGCACGTGGCTACACCTTC
-	-	TRBV7-9	TRBJ2-5	CASKARGQETQYF	TGTGCCAGCAAGGCCCGGGGGCAGGAGACCCAGTACTTC
TRBD1	many	TRBV9	TRBJ2-5	CASSSGDSQETQYF	TGTGCCAGCAGCTCCGGGGACAGCCAAGAGACCCAGTACTTC
-	-	TRBV7-9	TRBJ1-2	CASSSFLVRANNYGYTF	TGTGCCAGCAGCTCATTCCTTGTCCGGGCCAATAACTATGGCTACACCTTC
TRBD2	-	TRBV6-2/TRBV6-3	TRBJ2-2	CASSSWTSGSAGELFF	TGTGCCAGCAGTTCCTGGACTAGCGGGAGCGCCGGGGAGCTGTTTTTT
-	many	TRBV28	TRBJ2-2	CASSSPGRRNTGELFF	TGTGCCAGCAGTAGCCCGGGGCGGAGGAACACCGGGGAGCTGTTTTTT
TRBD2	-	TRBV12-3/TRBV12-4	TRBJ2-1	CASRLGGNNEQFF	TGTGCCAGCCGACTCGGGGGGAACAATGAGCAGTTCTTC
-	few	TRBV5-4	TRBJ1-1	CASSLVGGEGAEAFF	TGTGCCAGCAGCTTGGTTGGGGGGGAAGGAGCTGAAGCTTTCTTT
TRBD2	few	TRBV3-1	TRBJ2-7	CASSLRTSGRDEQYF	TGTGCCAGCAGCCTCCGGACTAGCGGTCGGGATGAGCAGTACTTC
-	-	TRBV29-1	TRBJ2-2	CSVPGKGVTGELFF	TGCAGCGTTCCAGGGAAGGGTGTAACGGGGGAGCTGTTTTTT
-	-	TRBV29-1	TRBJ1-1	CSVEGQNTEAFF	TGCAGCGTTGAGGGGCAGAACACTGAAGCTTTCTTT
-	many	TRBV2	TRBJ1-6	CASSEWVHASSYNSPLHF	TGTGCCAGCAGTGAATGGGTACACGCAAGCTCCTATAATTCACCCCTCCACTTT
TRBD2	many	TRBV5-1	TRBJ2-7	CASSGGLAGIYEQYF	TGCGCCAGCAGCGGGGGACTAGCGGGGATCTACGAGCAGTACTTC
-	few	TRBV28	TRBJ2-2	CASSSARSGELFF	TGTGCCAGCAGTTCCGCGCGTTCCGGGGAGCTGTTTTTT
TRBD1	many	TRBV7-2	TRBJ2-5	CASSLESIVGTGNGETQYF	TGTGCCAGCAGCTTAGAGTCTATTGTTGGGACAGGGAACGGAGAGACCCAGTACTTC
-	-	TRBV7-9	TRBJ1-2	CASSLSQGSYGYTF	TGTGCCAGCAGCTTAAGTCAAGGTTCCTATGGCTACACCTTC
TRBD2	many	TRBV20-1	TRBJ2-7	CSARDSGGGLYEQYF	TGCAGTGCTAGAGATTCGGGCGGGGGTCTCTACGAGCAGTACTTC
TRBD2	-	TRBV20-1	TRBJ2-7	CSASAVGGPDEQYF	TGCAGTGCTAGTGCAGTGGGAGGGCCGGACGAGCAGTACTTC
TRBD1	few	TRBV10-3	TRBJ2-4	CAIQGSDRGGVQYF	TGTGCCATCCAGGGATCGGACAGGGGTGGAGTTCAGTACTTC
-	-	TRBV30	TRBJ1-5	CAWSGSLEGQPQHF	TGTGCCTGGAGTGGATCTTTAGAGGGTCAGCCCCAGCATTTT